These 14 T cell receptor beta chains share one sample of origin, sequenced in a study of T cells after yellow fever vaccination. TCRdb itself ran the 5' RACE reads through MiXCR, one entry per CDR3 protein. The data contain 250,000 to 300,000 distinct CDR3 sequences, roughly 9% of them singletons. The source material was CD4+ T cells sorted from PBMCs, sampled 5 days after the yellow fever booster vaccination. Every receptor here comes from a man younger than 35 who received the YFV17D yellow fever vaccine.

This clonotype has only a few counts. V usage is TRBV28 and J usage is TRBJ1-4; D might be TRBD1 (5 bases). V dropped 7 bases and J dropped 7 bases, with 16 bases sitting between them. Germline V lookup: CDR1 MDHEN, CDR2 SYDVKM. The CDR3 contains 14 residues. CDR3 sequence (DNA): TGTGCCAGCACCGTCGGGGCAGAGCGTGAAAAACTGTTTTTT. Translating gives CASTVGAEREKLFF.

This clonotype occurred a few times. The chain joins TRBV7-2 to TRBJ2-3; 8 bases fit TRBD2. V was pared by 6 bases and J by 4 bases, with 6 bases of the junction left unmatched. Germline V gene lookup returns CDR1 SGHTA and CDR2 FQGNSA. The CDR3 totals 14 residues. CDR3 coding DNA: TGTGCCAGCAGGGTCCCGGGGGGGCCAGATACGCAGTATTTT. Its protein is CASRVPGGPDTQYF.

The gene calls are TRBV12-3 or TRBV12-4 and TRBJ1-1; TRBD1 agrees at 7 bases. V shed 1 base, J shed 11 bases, and the junction held 4 bases outside the gene matches. The CDR3 contains 12 residues. The CDR3 DNA is TGTGCCAGCAGTTTAGAGACAGGGTTGGCTTTCTTT. This encodes CASSLETGLAFF.

This clonotype turned up a few times. The chain joins TRBV10-3 to TRBJ2-7; TRBD2 matches 8 bases. The V gene's germline CDR1 is ENHRY and CDR2 SYGVKD. V shed 2 bases and J 3 bases; nucleotides not matched to a gene: 6. This CDR3 is 15 amino acids long. CDR3 residues: CAISEGSGGFYEQYV. As DNA, the CDR3 is TGTGCCATCAGTGAGGGAAGCGGGGGATTCTACGAGCAGTACGTC.

The rearrangement joins TRBV7-9 to TRBJ1-2, with D unclear. Germline-derived CDR1 and CDR2 are SEHNR and FQNEAQ (reference sequence). V gave up 8 bases and J gave up 8 bases, with 21 bases separating them. The CDR3 is 14 residues long. CDR3 protein: CASRPVEAPEGYTF. The CDR3 DNA is TGTGCCAGCCGCCCGGTGGAGGCCCCAGAGGGCTACACCTTC.

This clonotype occurred a few times. The chain recombines TRBV18 with TRBJ2-7; 7 bases are a match to TRBD1. Germline CDR1 KGHSH, CDR2 LQKENI. The V and J ends lost 5 bases and 3 bases, in that order; junction bases with no gene match: 4. The CDR3 totals 13 residues. The CDR3 DNA follows: TGTGCCAGCTCAGACCGGGACAGCTACGAGCAGTACTTC. Encoded protein: CASSDRDSYEQYF.

This clonotype occurred many times. The chain couples TRBV7-2 to TRBJ1-1; D unresolved. The CDR3 loop spans 12 amino acids. V was trimmed by 5 bases and J by 9 bases, leaving 13 bases between them. Germline-derived CDR1 and CDR2 are SGHTA and FQGNSA. The CDR3 DNA reads TGTGCCAGCAGCCCGCGGTCTGCTAAAGCTTTCTTT. Protein: CASSPRSAKAFF.

This chain connects TRBV4-2 to TRBJ1-2, with D uncertain. From germline, CDR1 is LGHNA and CDR2 YNFKEQ. V gave up 4 bases and J gave up 6 bases, with 18 bases separating them. CDR3 length: 15 residues. CDR3 DNA: TGTGCCAGCAGCCCACACCACGGTAGTAGTGATGGCTACACCTTC. This gives the protein CASSPHHGSSDGYTF.

The chain carries TRBV9 and TRBJ1-1; D not resolved. The CDR3 length is 14 residues. Germline CDR1 reads SGDLS; CDR2 reads YYNGEE. Between the trimmed V and J ends, which lost 0 bases and 1 base, there was a span of 7 bases. CDR3 DNA: TGTGCCAGCAGCGTAGTCCCTCAGAACACTGAAGCTTTCTTT. Translating it yields CASSVVPQNTEAFF. The whole variable domain, remainder taken from reference TRBV9 and TRBJ1-1, is DSGVTQTPKHLITATGQRVTLRCSPRSGDLSVYWYQQSLDQGLQFLIQYYNGEERAKGNILERFSAQQFPDLHSELNLSSLELGDSALYFCASSVVPQNTEAFFGQGTRLTVV.

This clonotype appeared a few times. The V call is TRBV7-9, the J call TRBJ2-3, with D possibly matching TRBD1 (6 bases). V was cut by 5 bases and J by 0 bases, with 12 bases left in between. CDR3 length: 15 amino acids. Germline CDR1 and CDR2: SEHNR and FQNEAQ (reference sequence). CDR3 sequence reads: CASSPTGSSTDTQYF. DNA for the CDR3: TGTGCCAGCAGCCCTACAGGGTCGAGCACAGATACGCAGTATTTT.

This clonotype showed up just a few times. The chain combines TRBV7-2 with TRBJ2-1, with 8 bases identical to TRBD1. CDR1 and CDR2 (germline): SGHTA, FQGNSA. CDR3 length: 16 amino acids. After removal of 5 bases from V and 5 bases from J, the junction contained 11 bases not matched to a gene. CDR3 protein: CASSLGTDRGDNEQFF. CDR3 nucleotide sequence: TGTGCCAGCAGCCTGGGGACAGACAGGGGTGACAATGAGCAGTTCTTC.

This clonotype has a count of ten or more. This sequence joins TRBV15 and TRBJ1-1; D call uncertain. The germline CDR1 and CDR2 sequences are LNHNV and YYDKDF (reference sequence). The CDR3 runs 13 residues. The V end was cut by 7 bases, the J end by 0 bases, with 9 bases between. The CDR3 DNA follows: TGTGCCACCACGCGTGACTTGAACACTGAAGCTTTCTTT. This translates into CATTRDLNTEAFF.

This clonotype was detected ten times or more. The chain is built from TRBV2 and TRBJ2-5, with a tentative D call TRBD1 (6 bases). The CDR3 is 14 amino acids. Trimming stripped 7 bases from V and 4 bases from J, with 16 bases between. CDR1 is SNHLY, CDR2 FYNNEI, per germline. CDR3 sequence: CASMDSSPRETQYF. In nucleotides, the CDR3 is TGTGCCAGCATGGACAGCTCCCCTAGAGAGACCCAGTACTTC.

This clonotype was seen a handful of times. V usage is TRBV7-8 and J usage is TRBJ1-1; D ambiguous. The CDR3 has 16 amino acids. CDR1 SGHVS and CDR2 FQNEAQ come from the germline V gene. Trimming shortened V by 5 bases and J by 0 bases, and 16 bases separated the two germline ends. The CDR3 sequence: CASSAFTPRMNTEAFF. In DNA, the CDR3 is TGTGCCAGCAGCGCGTTTACGCCGAGGATGAACACTGAAGCTTTCTTT.